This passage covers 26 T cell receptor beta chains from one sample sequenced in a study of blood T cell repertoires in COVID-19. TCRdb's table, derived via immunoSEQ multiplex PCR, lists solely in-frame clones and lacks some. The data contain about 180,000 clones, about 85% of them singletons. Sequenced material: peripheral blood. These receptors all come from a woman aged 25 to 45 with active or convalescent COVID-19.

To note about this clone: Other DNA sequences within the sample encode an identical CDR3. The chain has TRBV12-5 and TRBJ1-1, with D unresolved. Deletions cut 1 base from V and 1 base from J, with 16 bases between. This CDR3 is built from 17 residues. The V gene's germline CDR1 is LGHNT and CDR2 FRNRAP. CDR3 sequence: CASGLASRRGGNTEAFF. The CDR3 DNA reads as TGTGCTAGTGGTTTGGCCTCCAGAAGAGGTGGGAACACTGAAGCTTTCTTT.

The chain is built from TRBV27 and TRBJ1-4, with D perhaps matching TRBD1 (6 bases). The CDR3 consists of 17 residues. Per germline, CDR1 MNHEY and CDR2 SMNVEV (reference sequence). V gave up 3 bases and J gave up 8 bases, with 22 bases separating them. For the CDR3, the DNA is TGTGCCAGCAGTTTCATACAGGGAGGGGGGACGACGGAAAAACTGTTTTTT. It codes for CASSFIQGGGTTEKLFF.

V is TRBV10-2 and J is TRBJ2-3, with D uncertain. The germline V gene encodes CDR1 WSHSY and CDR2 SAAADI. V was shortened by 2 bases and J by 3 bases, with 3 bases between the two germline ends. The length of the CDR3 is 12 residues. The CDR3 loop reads CASSEQTDTQYF. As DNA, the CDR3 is TGCGCCAGCAGTGAGCAGACAGATACGCAGTATTTT.

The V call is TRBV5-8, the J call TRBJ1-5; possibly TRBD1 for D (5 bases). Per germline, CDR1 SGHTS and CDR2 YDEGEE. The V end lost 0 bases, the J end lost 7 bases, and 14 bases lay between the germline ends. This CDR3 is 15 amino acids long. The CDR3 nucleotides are TGTGCCAGCAGCTTGGCCGTACAGGTTCGGCAGCCCCAGCATTTT. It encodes CASSLAVQVRQPQHF. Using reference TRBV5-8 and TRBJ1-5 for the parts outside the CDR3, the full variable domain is EAGVTQSPTHLIKTRGQQATLRCSPISGHTSVYWYQQALGLGLQFLLWYDEGEERNRGNFPPRFSGRQFPNYSSELNVNALELEDSALYLCASSLAVQVRQPQHFGDGTRLSIL.

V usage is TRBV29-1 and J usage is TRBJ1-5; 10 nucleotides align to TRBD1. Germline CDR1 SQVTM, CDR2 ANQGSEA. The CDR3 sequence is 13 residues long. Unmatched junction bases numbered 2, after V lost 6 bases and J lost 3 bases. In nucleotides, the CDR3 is TGCAGCGTCGGACAGGGGGTCAATCAGCCCCAGCATTTT. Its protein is CSVGQGVNQPQHF. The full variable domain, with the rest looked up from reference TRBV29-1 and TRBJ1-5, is SAVISQKPSRDICQRGTSLTIQCQVDSQVTMMFWYRQQPGQSLTLIATANQGSEATYESGFVIDKFPISRPNLTFSTLTVSNMSPEDSSIYLCSVGQGVNQPQHFGDGTRLSIL.

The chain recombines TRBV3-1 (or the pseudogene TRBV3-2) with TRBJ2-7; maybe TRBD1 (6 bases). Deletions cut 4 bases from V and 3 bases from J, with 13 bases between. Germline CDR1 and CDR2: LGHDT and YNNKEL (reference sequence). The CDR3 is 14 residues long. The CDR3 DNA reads TGTGCCAGCAGCCGATGGGACACAAACTACGAGCAGTACTTC. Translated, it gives CASSRWDTNYEQYF.

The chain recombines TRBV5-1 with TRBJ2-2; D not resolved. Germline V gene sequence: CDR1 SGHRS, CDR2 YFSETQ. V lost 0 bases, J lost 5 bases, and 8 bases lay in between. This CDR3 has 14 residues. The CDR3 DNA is TGCGCCAGCAGCTTGGACGGAGCAACCGGGGAGCTGTTTTTT. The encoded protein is CASSLDGATGELFF.

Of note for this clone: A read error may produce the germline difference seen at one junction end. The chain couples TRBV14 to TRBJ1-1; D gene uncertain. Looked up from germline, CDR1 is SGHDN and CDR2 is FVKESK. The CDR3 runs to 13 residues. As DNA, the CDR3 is TGTGCCAGCAGCGAAGATCGGGTCACTGAAGCTTTCTTT. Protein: CASSEDRVTEAFF.

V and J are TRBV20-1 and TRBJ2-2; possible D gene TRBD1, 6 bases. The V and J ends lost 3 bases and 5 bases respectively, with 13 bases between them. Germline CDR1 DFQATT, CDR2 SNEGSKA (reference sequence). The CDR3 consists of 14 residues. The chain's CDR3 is CSASIQGSTGELFF. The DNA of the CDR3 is TGCAGTGCTAGTATACAGGGTTCAACCGGGGAGCTGTTTTTT.

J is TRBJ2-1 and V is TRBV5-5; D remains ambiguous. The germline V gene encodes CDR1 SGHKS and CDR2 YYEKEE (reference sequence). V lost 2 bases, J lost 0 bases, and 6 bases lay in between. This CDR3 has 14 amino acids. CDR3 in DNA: TGTGCCAGCAGCTTTGAGAGCTCCTACAATGAGCAGTTCTTC. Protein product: CASSFESSYNEQFF.

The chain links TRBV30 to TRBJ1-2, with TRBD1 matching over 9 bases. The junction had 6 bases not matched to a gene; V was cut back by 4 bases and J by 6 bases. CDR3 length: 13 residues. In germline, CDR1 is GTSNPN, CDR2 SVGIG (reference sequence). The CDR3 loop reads CAWTGTGFDGYTF. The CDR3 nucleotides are TGTGCCTGGACCGGGACAGGGTTTGATGGCTACACCTTC.

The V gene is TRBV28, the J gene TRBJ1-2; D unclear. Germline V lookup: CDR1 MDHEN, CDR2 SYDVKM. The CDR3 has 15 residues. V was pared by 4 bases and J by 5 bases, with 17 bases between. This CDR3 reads CASSYPKTISYGYTF. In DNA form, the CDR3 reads TGTGCCAGCAGTTACCCTAAGACAATCTCTTATGGCTACACCTTC.

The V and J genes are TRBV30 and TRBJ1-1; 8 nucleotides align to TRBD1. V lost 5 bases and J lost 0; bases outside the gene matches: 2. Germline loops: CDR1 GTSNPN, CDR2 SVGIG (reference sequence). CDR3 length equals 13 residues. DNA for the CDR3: TGTGCCTGGGACAGGGGCCTGAACACTGAAGCTTTCTTT. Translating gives CAWDRGLNTEAFF. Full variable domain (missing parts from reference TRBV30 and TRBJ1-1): SQTIHQWPATLVQPVGSPLSLECTVEGTSNPNLYWYRQAAGRGLQLLFYSVGIGQISSEVPQNLSASRPQDRQFILSSKKLLLSDSGFYLCAWDRGLNTEAFFGQGTRLTVV.

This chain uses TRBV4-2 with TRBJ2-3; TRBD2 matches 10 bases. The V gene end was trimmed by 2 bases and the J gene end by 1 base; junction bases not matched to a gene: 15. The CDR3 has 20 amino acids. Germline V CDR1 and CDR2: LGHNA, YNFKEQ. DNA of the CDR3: TGTGCCAGCAGCCAAAGTCCCTCTCTAGCGGGAGATAGTGGCACAGATACGCAGTATTTT. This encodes CASSQSPSLAGDSGTDTQYF.

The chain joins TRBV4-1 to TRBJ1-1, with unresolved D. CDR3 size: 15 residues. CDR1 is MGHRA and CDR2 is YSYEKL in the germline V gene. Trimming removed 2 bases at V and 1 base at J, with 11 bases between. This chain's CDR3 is CASSQPRRGNTEAFF. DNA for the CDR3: TGCGCCAGCAGCCAACCCCGGAGAGGGAACACTGAAGCTTTCTTT.

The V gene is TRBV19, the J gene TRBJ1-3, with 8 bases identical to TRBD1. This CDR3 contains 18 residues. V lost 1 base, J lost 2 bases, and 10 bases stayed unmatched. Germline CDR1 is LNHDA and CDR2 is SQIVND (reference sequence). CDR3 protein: CASSIGGPQGAAGNTIYF. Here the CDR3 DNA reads TGTGCCAGTAGTATAGGAGGACCCCAGGGGGCGGCTGGAAACACCATATATTTT.

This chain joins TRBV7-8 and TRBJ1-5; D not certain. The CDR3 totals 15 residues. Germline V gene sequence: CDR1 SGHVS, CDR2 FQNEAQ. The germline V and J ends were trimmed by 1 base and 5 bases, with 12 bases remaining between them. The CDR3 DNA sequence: TGTGCCAGCAGCTTAGATGTAACAGCGGATCAGCCCCAGCATTTT. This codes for CASSLDVTADQPQHF.

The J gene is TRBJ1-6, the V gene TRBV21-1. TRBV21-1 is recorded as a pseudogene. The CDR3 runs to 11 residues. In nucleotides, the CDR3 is TGTGCCAACGAGGCGAGTTCACCCCTCCACTTT. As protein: CANEASSPLHF.

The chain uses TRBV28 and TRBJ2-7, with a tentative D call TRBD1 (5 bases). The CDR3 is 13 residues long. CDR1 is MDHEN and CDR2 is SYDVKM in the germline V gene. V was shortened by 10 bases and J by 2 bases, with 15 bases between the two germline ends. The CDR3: CATVGSGTYEQYF. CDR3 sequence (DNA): TGTGCCACCGTTGGGTCAGGGACCTACGAGCAGTACTTC.

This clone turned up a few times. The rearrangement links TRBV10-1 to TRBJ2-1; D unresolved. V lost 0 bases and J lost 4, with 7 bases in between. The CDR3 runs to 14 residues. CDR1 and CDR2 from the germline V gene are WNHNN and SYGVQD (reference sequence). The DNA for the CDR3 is TGCGCCAGCAGTGAGTCTTACGAGTACAATGAGCAGTTCTTC. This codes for CASSESYEYNEQFF.

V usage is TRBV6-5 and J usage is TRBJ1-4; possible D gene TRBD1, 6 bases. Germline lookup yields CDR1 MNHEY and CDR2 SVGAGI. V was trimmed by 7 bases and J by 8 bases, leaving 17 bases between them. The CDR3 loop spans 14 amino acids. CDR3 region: CASIENRVSEKLFF. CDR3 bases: TGTGCCAGCATAGAAAACAGGGTGTCGGAAAAACTGTTTTTT.

The CDR3 coding sequence is TGTGCCACCAGCAGCGCGGTTTTGGCTAGCGGGAGTAGCCATGAGCAGTTCTTC. Its protein product is CATSSAVLASGSSHEQFF. The J gene is TRBJ2-1, the V gene TRBV15; 10 bases are shared with TRBD2. The junction had 16 bases not matched to a gene; V was cut back by 3 bases and J by 8 bases. The CDR3 is made up of 18 amino acids. The germline V gene has CDR1 LNHNV and CDR2 YYDKDF (reference sequence). The whole variable domain, filled in from reference TRBV15 and TRBJ2-1, reads DAMVIQNPRYQVTQFGKPVTLSCSQTLNHNVMYWYQQKSSQAPKLLFHYYDKDFNNEADTPDNFQSRRPNTSFCFLDIRSPGLGDTAMYLCATSSAVLASGSSHEQFFGPGTRLTVL.

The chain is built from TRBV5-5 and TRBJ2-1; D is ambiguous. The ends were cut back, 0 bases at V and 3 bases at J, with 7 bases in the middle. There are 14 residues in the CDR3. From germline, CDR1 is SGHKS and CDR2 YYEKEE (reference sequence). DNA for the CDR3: TGTGCCAGCAGCTTGGGGCCAATCTACAATGAGCAGTTCTTC. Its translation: CASSLGPIYNEQFF.

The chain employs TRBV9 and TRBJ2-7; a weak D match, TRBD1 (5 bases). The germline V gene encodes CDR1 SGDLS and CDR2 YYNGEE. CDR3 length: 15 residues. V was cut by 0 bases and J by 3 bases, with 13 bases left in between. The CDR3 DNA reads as TGTGCCAGCAGCGTAGGGGTAGGGGCCATCTACGAGCAGTACTTC. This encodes CASSVGVGAIYEQYF.

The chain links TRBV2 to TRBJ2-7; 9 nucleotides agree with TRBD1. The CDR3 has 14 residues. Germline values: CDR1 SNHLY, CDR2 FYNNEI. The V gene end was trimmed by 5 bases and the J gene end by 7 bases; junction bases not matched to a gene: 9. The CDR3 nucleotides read TGTGCCAGCAGTAAAGAGACAGGGGGATCTGAGCAGTACTTC. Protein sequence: CASSKETGGSEQYF.

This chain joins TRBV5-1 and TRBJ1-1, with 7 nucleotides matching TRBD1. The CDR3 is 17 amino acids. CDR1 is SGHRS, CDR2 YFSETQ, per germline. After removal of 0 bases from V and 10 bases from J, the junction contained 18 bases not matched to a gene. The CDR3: CASSLEGRQGRDRRAFF. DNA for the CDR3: TGCGCCAGCAGCTTGGAGGGGAGACAGGGTAGGGATAGACGAGCTTTCTTT.